Below, 16 T cell receptor beta chains from the same sample are listed, as sequenced in a study of blood T cell repertoires in COVID-19. The method was immunoSEQ multiplex PCR; TCRdb's version includes in-frame clones alone and lacks a portion of them. The sample consists of about 150,000 clones, 84% of them appearing once. Sequenced input: peripheral blood. The receptors were gathered from a woman between 50 and 59 years old with acute or convalescent COVID-19.

Only one count was recorded for this clone. Here the CDR3 DNA reads TGTGCCAGCAAGGTAGCGGGGCTGAACACCGGGGAGCTGTTTTTT. This codes for CASKVAGLNTGELFF. V gene TRBV6-5 combines with J gene TRBJ2-2; 8 nucleotides align to TRBD2. After removal of 7 bases from V and 1 base from J, the junction contained 5 bases not matched to a gene. CDR1 is MNHEY, CDR2 SVGAGI, per germline. The CDR3 sequence is 15 residues long.

The genes are TRBV6-1 and TRBJ2-5, with a possible D match to TRBD1 (5 bases). This CDR3 is built from 16 residues. Germline V gene data show CDR1 as MNHNS and CDR2 as SASEGT. V lost 0 bases and J lost 5, with 16 bases in between. The CDR3 DNA is TGTGCCAGCAGTGAAGCGATCACAGGAGCCTGGGAGACCCAGTACTTC. Encoded protein: CASSEAITGAWETQYF.

The genes are TRBV7-2 and TRBJ2-1; a weak D match, TRBD2 (5 bases). This CDR3 has 16 residues. Trimming left V 3 bases short and J 5 bases short, with 17 bases between. The germline V gene has CDR1 SGHTA and CDR2 FQGNSA. CDR3 nucleotides: TGTGCCAGCAGCTTCCCAACGAGCGGAGTTAACAATGAGCAGTTCTTC. This translates into CASSFPTSGVNNEQFF.

This clone was recorded once. CDR3 protein: CATSSLGTVLENEQFF. CDR3 in DNA: TGTGCCACCAGCTCCCTAGGGACAGTGCTCGAGAATGAGCAGTTCTTC. The V and J genes are TRBV15 and TRBJ2-1; 7 bases fit TRBD1. Germline trimming cut 5 bases from V and 7 bases from J; bases unmatched to any gene: 14. Germline CDR1 is LNHNV and CDR2 is YYDKDF (reference sequence). The CDR3 length is 16 residues.

V and J are TRBV9 and TRBJ2-7; tentatively, D is TRBD1 (5 bases). Trimming shortened V by 4 bases and J by 1 base, and 12 bases separated the two germline ends. The CDR3 runs 14 residues. Germline V gene sequence: CDR1 SGDLS, CDR2 YYNGEE. The CDR3: CASSPTVLSYEQYF. The CDR3 DNA is TGTGCCAGCAGCCCGACAGTGCTTTCCTACGAGCAGTACTTC.

The chain uses TRBV29-1 and TRBJ2-5; 8 bases align to TRBD2. CDR1 is SQVTM and CDR2 is ANQGSEA in the germline V gene. V trimming: 7 bases; J trimming: 2 bases; junction bases outside the gene matches: 9. The CDR3 is 14 amino acids. CDR3 in amino acids: CSAKLAALQETQYF. The CDR3 DNA sequence: TGCAGCGCCAAACTAGCGGCCCTTCAAGAGACCCAGTACTTC.

The V and J genes are TRBV29-1 and TRBJ1-6; 7 bases fit TRBD1. With V trimmed by 7 bases and J by 6 bases, 6 bases remained unmatched. Germline V CDR1 and CDR2: SQVTM, ANQGSEA. This CDR3 comprises 13 residues. CDR3 in DNA: TGCAGCGCTCGACAGGGAATTAATTCACCCCTCCACTTT. Translating gives CSARQGINSPLHF.

This clone was detected a few times. This chain connects TRBV5-8 to TRBJ1-5; no clear D gene. V shed 0 bases and J shed 4 bases, with 14 bases lying between them. The CDR3 has 16 residues. The germline CDR1 and CDR2 sequences are SGHTS and YDEGEE. The CDR3 DNA is TGTGCCAGCAGCTTGGCTCTTTCTCCCGGGAATCAGCCCCAGCATTTT. It is translated as CASSLALSPGNQPQHF. Full variable domain (outside the CDR3, taken from reference TRBV5-8 and TRBJ1-5): EAGVTQSPTHLIKTRGQQATLRCSPISGHTSVYWYQQALGLGLQFLLWYDEGEERNRGNFPPRFSGRQFPNYSSELNVNALELEDSALYLCASSLALSPGNQPQHFGDGTRLSIL.

The genes are TRBV4-2 and TRBJ2-2; 11 bases map to TRBD2. The CDR3 has 18 amino acids. The germline CDR1 and CDR2 sequences are LGHNA and YNFKEQ. Trimming took 5 bases from V and 6 from J; bases not matched to a gene: 14. The CDR3, as DNA: TGTGCCAGCAGCGATGGAGGTCTAGCGGGAGGTTTGGCCGGGGAGCTGTTTTTT. This codes for CASSDGGLAGGLAGELFF.

The V gene is TRBV9, the J gene TRBJ1-6; D is ambiguous. CDR3 length equals 14 residues. The germline V and J ends were trimmed by 0 bases and 7 bases, with 8 bases remaining between them. Germline-derived CDR1 and CDR2 are SGDLS and YYNGEE. The CDR3 sequence is CASSVESENSPLHF. The CDR3 bases are TGTGCCAGCAGCGTAGAATCCGAGAATTCACCCCTCCACTTT.

This clone has a single count. The V and J genes are TRBV10-3 and TRBJ1-1, with D uncertain. From germline, CDR1 is ENHRY and CDR2 SYGVKD. The germline V and J ends were trimmed by 3 bases and 1 base, with 6 bases remaining between them. CDR3 size: 13 residues. The CDR3 loop reads CAISDTKNTEAFF. The CDR3 DNA reads TGTGCCATCAGTGATACAAAGAACACTGAAGCTTTCTTT.

V usage is TRBV20-1 and J usage is TRBJ2-3; TRBD2 matches at 8 bases. Germline CDR1 is DFQATT and CDR2 is SNEGSKA (reference sequence). The CDR3 sequence is 15 residues long. With 3 bases clipped from V and 4 bases from J, the junction kept 9 bases outside the gene matches. In DNA form, the CDR3 reads TGCAGTGCTAGTAGGGACGGGAGGGGGGCAGATACGCAGTATTTT. Protein product: CSASRDGRGADTQYF.

The chain employs TRBV3-1 (or the pseudogene TRBV3-2) and TRBJ1-5; the match to TRBD1 covers 7 bases. Germline-derived CDR1 and CDR2 are LGHDT and YNNKEL (reference sequence). This CDR3 has 13 residues. Losses at the gene ends were 3 bases for V and 4 bases for J; bases not matched to a gene: 0. CDR3: CASSQTGNQPQHF. DNA of the CDR3: TGTGCCAGCAGCCAGACAGGGAATCAGCCCCAGCATTTT.

The chain carries TRBV30 and TRBJ1-6; D uncertain. The V gene's germline CDR1 is GTSNPN and CDR2 SVGIG (reference sequence). CDR3 length: 13 residues. Trimming stripped 5 bases from V and 9 bases from J, with 14 bases between. CDR3 sequence reads: CAWSGQPGSPLHF. The DNA of the CDR3 is TGTGCCTGGTCCGGCCAACCGGGTTCACCCCTCCACTTT. Full variable domain (outside the CDR3, taken from reference TRBV30 and TRBJ1-6): SQTIHQWPATLVQPVGSPLSLECTVEGTSNPNLYWYRQAAGRGLQLLFYSVGIGQISSEVPQNLSASRPQDRQFILSSKKLLLSDSGFYLCAWSGQPGSPLHFGNGTRLTVT.

The chain couples TRBV28 to TRBJ1-2; the D gene is possibly TRBD1 (6 bases). Germline assignment: CDR1 MDHEN and CDR2 SYDVKM. The CDR3 length is 15 residues. Trimming pared 5 bases from V and 6 bases from J, leaving 19 bases between. CDR3 in DNA: TGTGCCAGCAGTCCCCCCATGGGGCGGACAGATGGCTACACCTTC. Its translation is CASSPPMGRTDGYTF.

J is TRBJ1-6 and V is TRBV5-5; a possible D gene is TRBD1 (6 bases). Trimming left V 4 bases short and J 10 bases short, with 18 bases between. This CDR3 contains 15 residues. CDR1 is SGHKS and CDR2 is YYEKEE in the germline V gene (reference sequence). CDR3 DNA sequence: TGTGCCAGCAGCAGTACAGGGATTTCTGGATCACCCCTCCACTTT. This encodes CASSSTGISGSPLHF.